The T cell receptor (beta chain) under discussion was sequenced for a study of cytomegalovirus exposure and HLA in healthy donors. This clone was observed a few times. Its matching antigen is unknown. The germline V gene has CDR1 SEHNR and CDR2 FQNEAQ (reference sequence). With 9 bases clipped from V and 10 bases from J, the junction kept 16 bases outside the gene matches. The CDR3 consists of 14 residues. PCR primers comprised 60 Vbeta and 13 Jbeta primers. TCRdb's copy holds only in-frame clones and misses some; the assay was immunoSEQ multiplex PCR. The profile covers 210,000 or so clones, with more than 70% appearing a single time and roughly 1.3% taken by the ten largest. General study findings and limits: Some highly shared sequence variants likely arose as a pipeline artifact.

This receptor was obtained from a human donor in good health. The sample was PBMCs. The chain uses TRBV7-9 and TRBJ1-2, with 8 bases matching TRBD1. The CDR3 bases are TGTGCCAGTGATCATGCCAAAACGACAGGGGCCTACACCTTC. The encoded protein is CASDHAKTTGAYTF.